The entry below describes one TCR beta chain. Its antigen is unidentified. This entry belongs to a study of siplizumab effects on memory and regulatory T cells. Germline V gene data show CDR1 as MNHNS and CDR2 as SASEGT. The CDR3 length is 14 residues. Trimming removed 4 bases at V and 4 bases at J, with 13 bases between. The study's findings and limits: It seemed that naive T cells were more diverse than memory cells and were major contributors to the alloresponse. The authors did not confirm suppressive function in proliferating Tregs from siplizumab cultures.

The data were produced by immunoSEQ multiplex PCR, yet TCRdb's version contains in-frame clones alone and is incomplete. The sample includes roughly 93,000 clones, just under 95% of them seen just once. This sequence originates from a human donor in good health. The sample consisted of non-Treg CD4+ T cells sorted from blood. The V call is TRBV6-1, the J call TRBJ2-5, with D maybe TRBD2 (7 bases). The chain's CDR3 is CASSVLGGAETQYF. DNA of the CDR3: TGTGCCAGCAGTGTGTTAGGGGGGGCAGAGACCCAGTACTTC.